This TCR beta chain originates from a study of siplizumab effects on memory and regulatory T cells. Assay: immunoSEQ multiplex PCR; the TCRdb copy retains only in-frame clones and omits some. The sample has some 110,000 clones, around 94% seen once. In regard to this clone: Its antigen remains unknown.

Overall study findings and caveats: Naive T cells apparently outstripped memory cells in diversity and seemed major alloresponse contributors. Siplizumab produced a significant drop in alloreactive sequences attributable to unstimulated CD4+ memory cells.

The CDR3 covers 17 residues. The ends were cut back, 0 bases at V and 5 bases at J, with 18 bases in the middle. The V gene's germline CDR1 is MGHRA and CDR2 YSYEKL. The receptor was isolated from a human donor in good health. The V and J genes are TRBV4-1 and TRBJ2-3; D tentatively fits TRBD1 or TRBD2 (5 bases each). The sample consisted of non-Treg CD4+ T cells sorted from blood. The CDR3 protein is CASSQDRGRVGEDTQYF. In nucleotides, the CDR3 is TGCGCCAGCAGCCAAGATCGGGGTCGCGTGGGGGAAGATACGCAGTATTTT.